Listed below are T cell receptor beta chains from one sample, sequenced in a study of early T cells in non-severe SARS-CoV-2 infection. From the 5' RACE reads, TCRdb called clonotypes with MiXCR, one entry per CDR3 protein. The sample records over 35,000 distinct CDR3 sequences, approximately 5.9% being singletons. Material: whole blood, obtained at baseline. Every receptor here comes from an adult who was a healthcare worker with PCR-confirmed SARS-CoV-2 infection or an uninfected control (not recorded which). The CDR3 runs from the conserved cysteine through the conserved F or W. Fields, in order: CDR3 DNA, CDR3 protein, J gene, V gene, CDR3 length, D gene, clone size. D genes are given only for firm matches. Expanded clones are given a class, and other clones once, few, many or no size at all.

cdr3_nt: TGTGCCAGCAGCCAGGACTTGACCCATGGCTACACCTTC
cdr3_aa: CASSQDLTHGYTF
j_call: TRBJ1-2
v_call: TRBV12-3/TRBV12-4
cdr3_length: 13
d_call: NA
clone_size: many

cdr3_nt: TGTGCCAGCTCACCACCAGGGGTCAACACTGAAGCTTTCTTT
cdr3_aa: CASSPPGVNTEAFF
j_call: TRBJ1-1
v_call: TRBV18
cdr3_length: 14
d_call: NA
clone_size: few

cdr3_nt: TGTGCCAGCAGTCCGCGTGGTATCCACGAGCAGTACTTC
cdr3_aa: CASSPRGIHEQYF
j_call: TRBJ2-7
v_call: TRBV27
cdr3_length: 13
d_call: NA
clone_size: many

cdr3_nt: TGTGCCAGCAGCTTAGGGACAGGGTGGGCTAATTCACCCCTCCACTTT
cdr3_aa: CASSLGTGWANSPLHF
j_call: TRBJ1-6
v_call: TRBV7-8
cdr3_length: 16
d_call: TRBD1
clone_size: many

cdr3_nt: TGCGCCAGCAGCCAAGATTGGGGGGATCAGCCCCAGCATTTT
cdr3_aa: CASSQDWGDQPQHF
j_call: TRBJ1-5
v_call: TRBV4-3
cdr3_length: 14
d_call: NA
clone_size: many

cdr3_nt: TGCAGTGCTAGAGCGCGGGGGATATCCTACGAGCAGTACTTC
cdr3_aa: CSARARGISYEQYF
j_call: TRBJ2-7
v_call: TRBV20-1
cdr3_length: 14
d_call: TRBD2
clone_size: many

cdr3_nt: TGTGCCAGCAGCCCCACCCACAGGGGCATAGGCAATCAGCCCCAGCATTTT
cdr3_aa: CASSPTHRGIGNQPQHF
j_call: TRBJ1-5
v_call: TRBV6-6
cdr3_length: 17
d_call: TRBD1
clone_size: NA

cdr3_nt: TGTGCCACTTCAAAGGTACCGAACACTGAAGCTTTCTTT
cdr3_aa: CATSKVPNTEAFF
j_call: TRBJ1-1
v_call: TRBV21-1
cdr3_length: 13
d_call: NA
clone_size: many

cdr3_nt: TGTGCCAGCAGTTACCAGGGGGACACCGGGGAGCTGTTTTTT
cdr3_aa: CASSYQGDTGELFF
j_call: TRBJ2-2
v_call: TRBV6-1
cdr3_length: 14
d_call: TRBD1
clone_size: many

cdr3_nt: TGTGCCAGCGGAAGTCGCGCGGGCGCGAATGAAAAACTGTTTTTT
cdr3_aa: CASGSRAGANEKLFF
j_call: TRBJ1-4
v_call: TRBV11-2
cdr3_length: 15
d_call: NA
clone_size: many

cdr3_nt: TGTGCCAGCTCCCTACGGGGGGGTCTTGGCTACACCTTC
cdr3_aa: CASSLRGGLGYTF
j_call: TRBJ1-2
v_call: TRBV12-3/TRBV12-4
cdr3_length: 13
d_call: NA
clone_size: few

cdr3_nt: TGCGCCAGCAGCTTGGGACATAGCTCTGGAAACACCATATATTTT
cdr3_aa: CASSLGHSSGNTIYF
j_call: TRBJ1-3
v_call: TRBV5-1
cdr3_length: 15
d_call: NA
clone_size: NA

cdr3_nt: TGTGCCAGCTCACTTACTAGCGGGGGGCCAGATGAGCAGTTCTTC
cdr3_aa: CASSLTSGGPDEQFF
j_call: TRBJ2-1
v_call: TRBV18
cdr3_length: 15
d_call: TRBD2
clone_size: NA

cdr3_nt: TGTGCCAGCAACCACCGGGCCCAAGAGACCCAGTACTTC
cdr3_aa: CASNHRAQETQYF
j_call: TRBJ2-5
v_call: TRBV25-1
cdr3_length: 13
d_call: NA
clone_size: many

cdr3_nt: TGTGCCAGCAGTTTTCGTGAGGGGATGGATTCACCCCTCCACTTT
cdr3_aa: CASSFREGMDSPLHF
j_call: TRBJ1-6
v_call: TRBV28
cdr3_length: 15
d_call: NA
clone_size: many

cdr3_nt: TGTGCCAGCAGTTTATCGAGGGGCCATCAGCCCCAGCATTTT
cdr3_aa: CASSLSRGHQPQHF
j_call: TRBJ1-5
v_call: TRBV6-2/TRBV6-3
cdr3_length: 14
d_call: NA
clone_size: many

cdr3_nt: TGTGCCAGCAGCTTGGGGTTAGCGGGGGGCACAGATACGCAGTATTTT
cdr3_aa: CASSLGLAGGTDTQYF
j_call: TRBJ2-3
v_call: TRBV5-4
cdr3_length: 16
d_call: TRBD2
clone_size: many

cdr3_nt: TGTGCCTGGAGTCGGACAGTTTCGAATGAAAAACTGTTTTTT
cdr3_aa: CAWSRTVSNEKLFF
j_call: TRBJ1-4
v_call: TRBV30
cdr3_length: 14
d_call: NA
clone_size: few

cdr3_nt: TGTGCCAGCAGCGCCCAGACAGGGCCCGCCTCCGCCTATAGCAATCAGCCCCAGCATTTT
cdr3_aa: CASSAQTGPASAYSNQPQHF
j_call: TRBJ1-5
v_call: TRBV7-2
cdr3_length: 20
d_call: TRBD1
clone_size: many

cdr3_nt: TGTGCCAGCAGTTTAGCTAGCGGGCTGCGCGAGCAGTACTTC
cdr3_aa: CASSLASGLREQYF
j_call: TRBJ2-7
v_call: TRBV28
cdr3_length: 14
d_call: TRBD2
clone_size: many